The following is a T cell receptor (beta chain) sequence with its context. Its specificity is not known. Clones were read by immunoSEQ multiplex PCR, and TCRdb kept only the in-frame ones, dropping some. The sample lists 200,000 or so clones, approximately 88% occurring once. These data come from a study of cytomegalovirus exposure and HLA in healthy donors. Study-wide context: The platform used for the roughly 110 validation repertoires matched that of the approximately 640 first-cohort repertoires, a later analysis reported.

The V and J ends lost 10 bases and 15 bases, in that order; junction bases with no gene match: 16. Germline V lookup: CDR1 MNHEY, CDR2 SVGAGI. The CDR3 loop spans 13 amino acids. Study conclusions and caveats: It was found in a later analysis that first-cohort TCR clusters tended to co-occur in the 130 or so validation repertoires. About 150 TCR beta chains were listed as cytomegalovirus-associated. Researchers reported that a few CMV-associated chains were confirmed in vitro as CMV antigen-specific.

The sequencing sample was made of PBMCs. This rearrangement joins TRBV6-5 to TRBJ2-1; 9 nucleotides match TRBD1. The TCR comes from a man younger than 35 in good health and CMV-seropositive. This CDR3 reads CATRTGTGMPPFF. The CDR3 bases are TGTGCCACCCGAACCGGGACAGGGATGCCTCCGTTCTTC.